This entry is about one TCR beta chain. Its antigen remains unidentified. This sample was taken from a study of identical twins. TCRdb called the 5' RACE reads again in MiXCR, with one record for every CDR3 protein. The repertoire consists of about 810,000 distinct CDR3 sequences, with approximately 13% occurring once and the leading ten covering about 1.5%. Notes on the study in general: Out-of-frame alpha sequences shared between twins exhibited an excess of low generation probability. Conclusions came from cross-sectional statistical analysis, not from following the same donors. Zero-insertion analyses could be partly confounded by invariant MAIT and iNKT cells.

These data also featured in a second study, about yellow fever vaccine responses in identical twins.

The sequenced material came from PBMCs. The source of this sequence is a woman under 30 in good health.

CDR3: CATSARLAGVSNEQFF. The CDR3 DNA reads TGTGCCACCAGCGCCCGACTAGCGGGAGTTAGCAATGAGCAGTTCTTC. The chain couples TRBV15 to TRBJ2-1, with TRBD2 matching 12 bases. V lost 5 bases to trimming and J lost 6 bases; unmatched junction nucleotides: 8. CDR3 size: 16 residues. The V gene's germline CDR1 is LNHNV and CDR2 YYDKDF (reference sequence).